This T cell receptor beta chain is drawn from a study of shared clonotypes between healthy human individuals. The V gene's germline CDR1 is SQVTM and CDR2 ANQGSEA. The length of the CDR3 is 12 residues. The V end lost 4 bases, the J end lost 3 bases, and 9 bases lay between the germline ends. As regards this clone: Its antigen is undetermined.

Study results and caveats: Naive CD4 clonotype sharing across a few donors was approximately 5%.

The data were produced by immunoSEQ multiplex PCR, yet TCRdb's version contains in-frame clones alone and is incomplete. The top ten hold 0.4% to 0.55% of the sample, which has 800,000 to 1,200,000 clones, about four fifths seen once. Caucasian adults residing in Nashville, Tennessee made up all the donors. The chain links TRBV29-1 to TRBJ1-2, with D tentatively TRBD1 (5 bases). What was sequenced was memory CD4+ T cells from PBMCs. The sample's subset: CD45RA-negative fraction. This clonotype was sampled from a man aged 18 to 35 in good health. Some clones in this sample may be carry-over from other donors' samples. CDR3: CSVVKGHYGYTF. CDR3 bases: TGCAGCGTTGTTAAGGGGCACTATGGCTACACCTTC.